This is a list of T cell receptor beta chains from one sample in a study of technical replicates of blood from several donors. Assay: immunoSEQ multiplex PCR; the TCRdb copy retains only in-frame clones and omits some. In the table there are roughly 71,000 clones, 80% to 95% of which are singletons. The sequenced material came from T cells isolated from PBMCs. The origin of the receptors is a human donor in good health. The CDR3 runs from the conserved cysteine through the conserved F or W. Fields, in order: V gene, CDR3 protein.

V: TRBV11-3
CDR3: CASSLQGETEQFF

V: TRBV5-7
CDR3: CASSYRYRQGEAGNTIYF

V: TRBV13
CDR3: CASSLGGQGYEQYF

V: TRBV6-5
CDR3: CASRPRGTGELFF

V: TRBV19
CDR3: CASRQDYSNQPQHF

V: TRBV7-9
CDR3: CASSFPGTGSYEQYF

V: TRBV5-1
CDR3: CASSAGGFTDTQYF

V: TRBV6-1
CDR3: CASRRGGQGEGEQYF

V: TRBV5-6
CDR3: CASSPDRQVIHEQYF

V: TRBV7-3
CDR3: CASSLSSGVQYF

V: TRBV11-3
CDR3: CASSLEGAGNEKLFF

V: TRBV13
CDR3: CASSFWASVGSEQYF

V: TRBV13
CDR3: CASSYLAGPYNEQFF

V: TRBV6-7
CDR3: CASSSCFRDSSYEQYF

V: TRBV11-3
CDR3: CASSFGRGLNEQYF

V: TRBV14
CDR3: CASSQVPGELSEAFF

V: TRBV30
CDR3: CAWSDDFREQFF

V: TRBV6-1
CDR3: CASSEVTGGEQYF

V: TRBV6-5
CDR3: CASSSSGSSDTQYF

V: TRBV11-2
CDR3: CASSLAGGAGELFF

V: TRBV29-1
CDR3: CSVSGQPNTEAFF

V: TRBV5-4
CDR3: CASSQDRGVGNQPQHF

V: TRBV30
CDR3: CAWSLEGEKLFF

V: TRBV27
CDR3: CASRLDRARVNTEAFF

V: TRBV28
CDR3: CASRQLAGKYEQYF

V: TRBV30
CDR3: CAWFHVSGIYNEQFF

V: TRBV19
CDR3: CASSWLAGVEQFF

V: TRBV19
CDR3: CASSTPPGQGAGNTQYF

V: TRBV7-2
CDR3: CASSQGQGGFTEAFF

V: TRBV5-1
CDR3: CASSYLLGGYNEQFF

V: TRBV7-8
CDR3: CASSLEVGGYEQYF

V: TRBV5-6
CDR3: CASSLRVIVSTDTQYF

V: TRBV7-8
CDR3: CASSLQYGRDSYEQYF

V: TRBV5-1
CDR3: CASSLAGDQPQHF

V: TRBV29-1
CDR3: CSVVGLQGTYEQYF

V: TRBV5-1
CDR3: CASSAGLAGGTDTQYF

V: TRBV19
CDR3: CASSFTGWGYTF

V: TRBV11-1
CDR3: CASSFPPRGLAVVLEQYF

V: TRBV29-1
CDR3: CSGGTGSDTQYF

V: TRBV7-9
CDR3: CASSLADLRQGVNTEAFF

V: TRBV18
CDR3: CASSPGDRGDYGYTF